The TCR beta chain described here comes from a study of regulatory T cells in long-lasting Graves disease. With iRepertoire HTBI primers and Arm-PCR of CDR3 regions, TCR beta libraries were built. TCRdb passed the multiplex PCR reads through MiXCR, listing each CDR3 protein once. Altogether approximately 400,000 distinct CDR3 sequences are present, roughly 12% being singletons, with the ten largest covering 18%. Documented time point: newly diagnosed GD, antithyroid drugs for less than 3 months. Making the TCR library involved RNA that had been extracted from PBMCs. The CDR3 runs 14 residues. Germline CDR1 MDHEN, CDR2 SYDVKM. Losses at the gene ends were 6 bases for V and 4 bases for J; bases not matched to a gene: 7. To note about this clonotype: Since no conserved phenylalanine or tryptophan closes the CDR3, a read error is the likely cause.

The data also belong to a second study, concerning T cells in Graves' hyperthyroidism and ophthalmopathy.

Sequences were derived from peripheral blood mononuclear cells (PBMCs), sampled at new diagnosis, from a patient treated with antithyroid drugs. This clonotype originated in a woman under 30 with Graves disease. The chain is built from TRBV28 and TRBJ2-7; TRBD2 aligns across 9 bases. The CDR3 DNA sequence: TGTGCCAGCAGCCTAACTAGCGGGCGGTACGAGCAGTACCTC. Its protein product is CASSLTSGRYEQYL.